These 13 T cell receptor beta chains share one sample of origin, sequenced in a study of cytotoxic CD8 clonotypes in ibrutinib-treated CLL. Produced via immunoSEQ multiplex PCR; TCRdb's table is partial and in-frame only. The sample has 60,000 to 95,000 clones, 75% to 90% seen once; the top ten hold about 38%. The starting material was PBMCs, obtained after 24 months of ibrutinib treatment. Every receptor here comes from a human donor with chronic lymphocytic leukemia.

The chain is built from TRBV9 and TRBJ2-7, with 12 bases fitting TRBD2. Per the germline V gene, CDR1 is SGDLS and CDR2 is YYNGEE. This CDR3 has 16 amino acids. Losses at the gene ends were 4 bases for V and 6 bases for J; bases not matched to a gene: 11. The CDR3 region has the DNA TGTGCCAGCAGCAGGGGGGCCGGGACTAGCGGGTCCGAGCAGTACTTC. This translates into CASSRGAGTSGSEQYF.

The CDR3 reads CASGQGVTGNTIYF. The DNA for the CDR3 is TGTGCCAGCGGACAGGGAGTAACTGGAAACACCATATATTTT. The chain employs TRBV6-1 and TRBJ1-3; 8 bases align to TRBD1. The ends lost 8 bases at V and 2 bases at J; junction bases unmatched: 5. Germline V gene sequence: CDR1 MNHNS, CDR2 SASEGT. This CDR3 contains 14 residues.

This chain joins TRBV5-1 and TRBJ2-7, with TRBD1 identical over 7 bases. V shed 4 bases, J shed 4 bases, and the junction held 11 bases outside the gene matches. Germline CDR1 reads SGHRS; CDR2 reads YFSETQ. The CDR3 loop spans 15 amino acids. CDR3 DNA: TGCGCCAGCAGCCAATCCCGGGACAGCTCTTACGAGCAGTACTTC. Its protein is CASSQSRDSSYEQYF.

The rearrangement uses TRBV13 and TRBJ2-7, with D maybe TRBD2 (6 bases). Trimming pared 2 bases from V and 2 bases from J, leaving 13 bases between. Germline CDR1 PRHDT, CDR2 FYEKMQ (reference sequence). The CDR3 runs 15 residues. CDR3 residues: CASSLFTSFTYEQYF. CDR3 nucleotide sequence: TGTGCCAGCAGCTTATTCACTAGCTTTACCTACGAGCAGTACTTC.

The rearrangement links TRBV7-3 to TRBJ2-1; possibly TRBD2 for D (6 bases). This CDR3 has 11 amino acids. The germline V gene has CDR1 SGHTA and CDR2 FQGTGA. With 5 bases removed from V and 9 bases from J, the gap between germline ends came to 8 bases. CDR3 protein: CASSRRAEQFF. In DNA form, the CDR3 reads TGTGCCAGCAGCCGGAGGGCTGAGCAGTTCTTC.

The DNA for the CDR3 is TGCGCCAGCAGCTTGGTCCAGGGTCCGGGAGAGCAGTACTTC. Its protein product is CASSLVQGPGEQYF. The chain couples TRBV5-1 to TRBJ2-7; D is possibly TRBD1 or TRBD2 (5 bases each). Germline values: CDR1 SGHRS, CDR2 YFSETQ. The CDR3 is 14 amino acids. Trimming pared 0 bases from V and 7 bases from J, leaving 14 bases between.

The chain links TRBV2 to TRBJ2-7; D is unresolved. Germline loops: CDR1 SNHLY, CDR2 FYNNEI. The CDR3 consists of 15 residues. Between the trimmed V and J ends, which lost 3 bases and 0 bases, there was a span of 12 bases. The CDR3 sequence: CASSDLARSSYEQYF. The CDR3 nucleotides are TGTGCCAGCAGTGATCTGGCCCGGAGCTCCTACGAGCAGTACTTC.

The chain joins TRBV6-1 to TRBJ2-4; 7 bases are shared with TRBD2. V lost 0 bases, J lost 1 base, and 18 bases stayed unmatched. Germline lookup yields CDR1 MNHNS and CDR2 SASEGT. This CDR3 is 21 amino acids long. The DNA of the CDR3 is TGTGCCAGCAGTGAAGCGGTTGGGGGGAGGGTCTTCGCGGGCGCCAAAAACATTCAGTACTTC. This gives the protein CASSEAVGGRVFAGAKNIQYF.

CDR3 region: CASSEGGGNTEAFF. CDR3 DNA: TGTGCCAGCAGTGAAGGGGGAGGAAACACTGAAGCTTTCTTT. The chain links TRBV27 to TRBJ1-1, with D possibly matching TRBD1 (6 bases). The V end lost 5 bases, the J end lost 2 bases, and 12 bases lay between the germline ends. Germline V gives CDR1 MNHEY, CDR2 SMNVEV (reference sequence). The CDR3 is made up of 14 amino acids.

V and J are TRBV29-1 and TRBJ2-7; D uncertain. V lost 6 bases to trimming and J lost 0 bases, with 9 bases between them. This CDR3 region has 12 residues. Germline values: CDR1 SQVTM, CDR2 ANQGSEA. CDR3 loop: CSVEISSYEQYF. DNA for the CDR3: TGCAGCGTGGAGATCAGCTCCTACGAGCAGTACTTC.

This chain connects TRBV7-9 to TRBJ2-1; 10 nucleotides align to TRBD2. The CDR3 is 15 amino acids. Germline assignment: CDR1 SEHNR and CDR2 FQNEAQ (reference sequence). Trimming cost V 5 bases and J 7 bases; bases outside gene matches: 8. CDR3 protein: CASSPSGSSVNEQFF. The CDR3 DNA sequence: TGTGCCAGCAGCCCTAGCGGGAGTTCAGTGAATGAGCAGTTCTTC.

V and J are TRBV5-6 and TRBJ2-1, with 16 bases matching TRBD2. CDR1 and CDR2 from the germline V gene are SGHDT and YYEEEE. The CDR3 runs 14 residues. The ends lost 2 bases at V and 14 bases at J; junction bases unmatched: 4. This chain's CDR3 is CASSLPGTSGREFF. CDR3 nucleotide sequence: TGTGCCAGCAGCTTACCCGGGACTAGCGGGAGGGAGTTCTTC.

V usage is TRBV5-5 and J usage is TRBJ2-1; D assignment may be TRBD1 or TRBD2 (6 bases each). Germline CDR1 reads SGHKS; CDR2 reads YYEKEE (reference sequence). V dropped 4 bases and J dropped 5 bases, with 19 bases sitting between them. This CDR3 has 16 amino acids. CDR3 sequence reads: CASSSNTGRSDNEQFF. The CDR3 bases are TGTGCCAGCAGCAGCAACACAGGGAGGTCGGACAATGAGCAGTTCTTC.